The next 20 T cell receptor beta chains were all read from a single sample in a study of T cell responses to AZD1222 COVID-19 vaccine. TCRdb's table, derived via immunoSEQ multiplex PCR, lists solely in-frame clones and lacks some. This repertoire shows around 200,000 clones, approximately 91% found once; its top ten account for 0.95% to 1%. Sequencing was performed on peripheral blood, taken on day 0 of AZD1222 vaccination. The receptors were gathered from an adult in good health.

This chain joins TRBV12-5 and TRBJ1-5; tentative D call: TRBD1 (6 bases). Germline V gene sequence: CDR1 LGHNT, CDR2 FRNRAP. CDR3 size: 15 residues. V shed 0 bases and J shed 5 bases, with 11 bases lying between them. This CDR3 reads CASGLVTGGDQPQHF. The CDR3 nucleotides are TGTGCTAGTGGTTTGGTAACGGGGGGCGATCAGCCCCAGCATTTT.

The chain employs TRBV19 and TRBJ1-5; weak D call: TRBD1 (5 bases). The germline gives CDR1 LNHDA, CDR2 SQIVND (reference sequence). Trimming removed 10 bases at V and 6 bases at J, with 16 bases between. This CDR3 has 13 residues. In DNA, the CDR3 is TGTGCCACTTCCTGGGGCGTCGGTCAGCCCCAGCATTTT. It encodes CATSWGVGQPQHF.

V usage is TRBV12-1 and J usage is TRBJ2-6. TRBV12-1 is deemed a pseudogene. This CDR3 comprises 19 residues. The chain's CDR3 is CASSFNRSAKDSGANVLTF. CDR3 sequence (DNA): TGTGCCAGCAGCTTTAACCGGTCGGCCAAGGACTCTGGGGCCAACGTCCTGACTTTC.

The chain has TRBV14 and TRBJ2-7, with 7 bases lining up with TRBD1. The CDR3 consists of 15 residues. Trimming at V came to 4 bases and at J to 0 bases, leaving 6 bases not matched to a gene. Germline loops: CDR1 SGHDN, CDR2 FVKESK. As DNA, the CDR3 is TGTGCCAGCAGCCGCGACAGGGTTAGCTCCTACGAGCAGTACTTC. Residues: CASSRDRVSSYEQYF. The full variable domain, rest sourced from reference TRBV14 and TRBJ2-7, is EAGVTQFPSHSVIEKGQTVTLRCDPISGHDNLYWYRRVMGKEIKFLLHFVKESKQDESGMPNNRFLAERTGGTYSTLKVQPAELEDSGVYFCASSRDRVSSYEQYFGPGTRLTVT.

The chain combines TRBV2 with TRBJ1-1; 7 positions match TRBD1. CDR3 size: 13 residues. V lost 6 bases to trimming and J lost 4 bases; unmatched junction nucleotides: 5. Germline V gene lookup returns CDR1 SNHLY and CDR2 FYNNEI. In DNA, the CDR3 is TGTGCCAGCAGCGCGGACAGGAGCACTGAAGCTTTCTTT. Encoded protein: CASSADRSTEAFF.

In DNA, the CDR3 is TGTGCCAGCAGTTACTCCCAGATTGTCCCAGATACGCAGTATTTT. It yields the protein CASSYSQIVPDTQYF. The gene calls are TRBV6-2 or TRBV6-3 and TRBJ2-3; no firm D call. CDR1 MNHEY and CDR2 SVGEGT come from the germline V gene. Trimming stripped 0 bases from V and 4 bases from J, with 11 bases between. The CDR3 is made up of 15 amino acids.

V and J are TRBV6-1 and TRBJ1-5, with D possibly being TRBD1 (5 bases). The germline V gene has CDR1 MNHNS and CDR2 SASEGT. V was pared by 2 bases and J by 6 bases, with 11 bases between. CDR3 length: 14 amino acids. Written as DNA, the CDR3 is TGTGCCAGCAGTGAACCTGGCAGGGTTCAGCCCCAGCATTTT. It codes for CASSEPGRVQPQHF.

This chain connects TRBV6-5 to TRBJ1-5, with D perhaps TRBD1 (6 bases). Germline CDR1 is MNHEY and CDR2 is SVGAGI. The CDR3 runs to 14 residues. V was clipped by 6 bases and J by 7 bases, with 16 bases between them. The CDR3 region has the DNA TGTGCCAGCAGCCATTCAGGGGTAGGACAGCCCCAGCATTTT. Its translation: CASSHSGVGQPQHF.

J is TRBJ1-6 and V is TRBV6-4; 7 bases line up with TRBD1. This CDR3 region has 13 residues. V lost 8 bases, J lost 3 bases, and 1 base stayed unmatched. Per germline, CDR1 MRHNA and CDR2 SNTAGT. The CDR3 is CASGTDYNSPLHF. The CDR3 region has the DNA TGTGCCAGCGGGACAGACTATAATTCACCCCTCCACTTT.

This chain uses TRBV6-5 with TRBJ2-1; D may be TRBD2 (5 bases). V was pared by 0 bases and J by 6 bases, with 12 bases between. Germline CDR1 MNHEY, CDR2 SVGAGI. The CDR3 extends over 15 amino acids. CDR3 in amino acids: CASSYSVTDSNEQFF. CDR3 DNA: TGTGCCAGCAGTTACTCTGTTACGGACTCCAATGAGCAGTTCTTC.

The gene calls are TRBV24-1 and TRBJ1-2; TRBD1 matches 9 bases. Looked up from germline, CDR1 is KGHDR and CDR2 is SFDVKD. The junction had 8 bases not matched to a gene; V was cut back by 2 bases and J by 5 bases. This CDR3 has 16 amino acids. The CDR3 protein is CATSDSRDRAGYGYTF. CDR3 DNA sequence: TGTGCCACCAGTGATTCCCGGGACAGGGCAGGGTATGGCTACACCTTC.

V is TRBV3-1 (or the pseudogene TRBV3-2) and J is TRBJ1-4, with D unclear. This CDR3 contains 15 residues. The V end was cut by 4 bases, the J end by 0 bases, with 9 bases between. From germline, CDR1 is LGHDT and CDR2 YNNKEL (reference sequence). The CDR3 is CASSPTPATNEKLFF. The CDR3 coding sequence is TGTGCCAGCAGCCCCACACCCGCAACTAATGAAAAACTGTTTTTT.

The gene calls are TRBV5-4 and TRBJ2-7, with D hard to call. Germline V gene lookup returns CDR1 SGHNT and CDR2 YYREEE (reference sequence). The CDR3 loop spans 15 amino acids. Trimming cost V 0 bases and J 0 bases, with 10 bases left between them. The CDR3 nucleotides are TGTGCCAGCAGCTTGGAGGGTAGACTCTCCTACGAGCAGTACTTC. The encoded protein is CASSLEGRLSYEQYF. Complete variable domain (other parts from reference TRBV5-4 and TRBJ2-7): ETGVTQSPTHLIKTRGQQVTLRCSSQSGHNTVSWYQQALGQGPQFIFQYYREEENGRGNFPPRFSGLQFPNYSSELNVNALELDDSALYLCASSLEGRLSYEQYFGPGTRLTVT.

This rearrangement joins TRBV5-1 to TRBJ1-2; TRBD1 might be the D (6 bases). With 4 bases removed from V and 5 bases from J, the gap between germline ends came to 12 bases. CDR1 SGHRS and CDR2 YFSETQ come from the germline V gene. CDR3 length: 13 amino acids. This CDR3 is CASSPTGDYGYTF. The CDR3 DNA reads TGCGCCAGCAGCCCGACAGGAGATTATGGCTACACCTTC.

The rearrangement joins TRBV27 to TRBJ2-7; D possibly uses TRBD1 or TRBD2 (5 bases each). The V gene lost 5 bases and the J gene lost 3 bases, with 17 bases spanning the gap. The CDR3 loop spans 15 amino acids. Germline CDR1 reads MNHEY; CDR2 reads SMNVEV (reference sequence). The CDR3 region is CASSVAGTRVYEQYF. For the CDR3, the DNA is TGTGCCAGCAGTGTGGCCGGGACGAGAGTCTACGAGCAGTACTTC.

The chain uses TRBV9 and TRBJ2-7; either TRBD1 or TRBD2 may fit D (5 bases each). Germline V CDR1 and CDR2: SGDLS, YYNGEE. V was trimmed by 4 bases and J by 0 bases, leaving 14 bases between them. The CDR3 is made up of 15 amino acids. The CDR3 DNA sequence: TGTGCCAGCAGCCCCAACCCCGGGACCTCCTACGAGCAGTACTTC. It specifies CASSPNPGTSYEQYF.

The chain recombines TRBV9 with TRBJ1-6; unclear D gene. CDR1 is SGDLS and CDR2 is YYNGEE in the germline V gene. This CDR3 is built from 14 residues. V was trimmed by 3 bases and J by 6 bases, leaving 10 bases between them. The CDR3 loop reads CASSASLVNSPLHF. The CDR3 nucleotides are TGTGCCAGCAGCGCTAGTCTAGTTAATTCACCCCTCCACTTT.

V usage is TRBV19 and J usage is TRBJ2-6; D possibly corresponds to TRBD2 (6 bases). The germline CDR1 and CDR2 sequences are LNHDA and SQIVND (reference sequence). This CDR3 region has 19 residues. V was cut by 7 bases and J by 1 base, with 23 bases left in between. CDR3 loop: CASTKRAGPSESGANVLTF. The CDR3 nucleotides are TGTGCCAGTACCAAAAGGGCGGGACCGTCTGAATCTGGGGCCAACGTCCTGACTTTC.

V gene TRBV2 combines with J gene TRBJ1-1, with D possibly being TRBD1 (5 bases). V lost 6 bases to trimming and J lost 0 bases, with 11 bases between them. This CDR3 has 14 residues. CDR1 is SNHLY and CDR2 is FYNNEI in the germline V gene. The CDR3 DNA sequence: TGTGCCAGCAGACTCAGGGATCTGAACACTGAAGCTTTCTTT. It encodes CASRLRDLNTEAFF.

The chain links TRBV10-3 to TRBJ1-1; D possibly corresponds to TRBD1 (5 bases). Trimming cost V 5 bases and J 2 bases, with 15 bases left between them. The germline CDR1 and CDR2 sequences are ENHRY and SYGVKD. This CDR3 is 15 amino acids long. Here the CDR3 reads CAISPGTEINTEAFF. For the CDR3, the DNA is TGTGCCATCAGTCCCGGGACGGAAATTAACACTGAAGCTTTCTTT.